Presented here are 23 T cell receptor beta chains from one specimen sequenced in a study of monozygotic twins with inflammatory bowel disease. TCRdb reworked the 5' RACE reads into one entry per CDR3 protein, no DNA. The sample data list about 130,000 distinct CDR3 sequences. Material: blood. The source of these receptors is a human donor with ulcerative colitis or Crohn's disease, or a healthy co-twin of an affected twin (not recorded which).

The CDR3 reads CASTPELDTYEQYF. This chain uses TRBV28 with TRBJ2-7; TCRdb returns TRBD1, unconfirmable since there is no DNA. This CDR3 comprises 14 residues. CDR1 MDHEN and CDR2 SYDVKM come from the germline V gene.

The chain employs TRBV5-8 and TRBJ2-2; TCRdb calls TRBD1, which cannot be checked without DNA. Germline CDR1 reads SGHTS; CDR2 reads YDEGEE. The CDR3 length is 16 residues. Here the CDR3 reads CASSFTRGRGGGELFF.

The V gene is TRBV5-1, the J gene TRBJ2-3; TCRdb outputs TRBD1, but without DNA this stays unchecked. Looked up from germline, CDR1 is SGHRS and CDR2 is YFSETQ. The length of the CDR3 is 16 residues. CDR3 residues: CASSLQLSGAVDTQYF.

This chain links TRBV24-1 with TRBJ2-3; absent DNA, TCRdb's TRBD1 call cannot be checked. The CDR3 totals 15 residues. Germline CDR1 is KGHDR and CDR2 is SFDVKD. The CDR3 sequence is CATSAGTASTDTQYF.

The chain carries TRBV29-1 and TRBJ2-7; TCRdb picks TRBD1, but there is no DNA to check that call. CDR3 size: 12 residues. Germline lookup yields CDR1 SQVTM and CDR2 ANQGSEA. Here the CDR3 reads CSVRDGYYEQYF.

V is TRBV12-3 or TRBV12-4 and J is TRBJ2-3; TCRdb returns TRBD1, unconfirmable since there is no DNA. This CDR3 contains 14 residues. CDR3 amino acids: CASSLGQDTDTQYF.

The gene calls are TRBV15 and TRBJ1-6. Germline V gene lookup returns CDR1 LNHNV and CDR2 YYDKDF (reference sequence). The CDR3 sequence is 14 residues long. CDR3 loop: CATSSHVTVSPLHF.

The rearrangement joins TRBV7-8 to TRBJ1-1. CDR3 length equals 15 residues. Germline CDR1 and CDR2: SGHVS and FQNEAQ. CDR3 residues: CASSLSERIATEAFF.

The chain employs TRBV20-1 and TRBJ2-5; TCRdb calls TRBD1, which cannot be checked without DNA. Per the germline V gene, CDR1 is DFQATT and CDR2 is SNEGSKA (reference sequence). The CDR3 is made up of 14 amino acids. CDR3 protein: CSASGPSGRETQYF.

This CDR3 reads CASSYARVEKLFF. The chain links TRBV6-5 to TRBJ1-4; as DNA is missing, the TRBD1 call by TCRdb cannot be tested. This CDR3 contains 13 residues. Germline assignment: CDR1 MNHEY and CDR2 SVGAGI.

CDR3 in amino acids: CASRGLAGEQYF. The chain joins TRBV28 to TRBJ2-7; TCRdb's D gene call, TRBD2, goes unchecked for lack of DNA. The CDR3 is made up of 12 amino acids. Germline V gives CDR1 MDHEN, CDR2 SYDVKM.

The V and J genes are TRBV29-1 and TRBJ2-7; TCRdb lists TRBD2, though no DNA is available to test this call. The CDR3 loop spans 15 amino acids. The germline CDR1 and CDR2 sequences are SQVTM and ANQGSEA. Here the CDR3 reads CSVEGDGTLGYEQYF.

The genes are TRBV2 and TRBJ2-2; without DNA, the TCRdb call of TRBD1 cannot be checked. CDR3 length: 15 residues. Germline lookup yields CDR1 SNHLY and CDR2 FYNNEI. The CDR3 reads CASSEQGANTGELFF.

The genes are TRBV4-2 and TRBJ2-1. This CDR3 region has 15 residues. Germline V lookup: CDR1 LGHNA, CDR2 YNFKEQ. CDR3: CASSQDTTSYNEQFF.

CDR3 amino acids: CASGPGTGNSPLHF. V and J are TRBV5-1 and TRBJ1-6; TCRdb lists TRBD1, though no DNA is available to test this call. CDR3 size: 14 residues. Germline CDR1 and CDR2: SGHRS and YFSETQ. The variable domain in full, with the rest retrieved from reference TRBV5-1 and TRBJ1-6, is KAGVTQTPRYLIKTRGQQVTLSCSPISGHRSVSWYQQTPGQGLQFLFEYFSETQRNKGNFPGRFSGRQFSNSRSEMNVSTLELGDSALYLCASGPGTGNSPLHFGNGTRLTVT.

V and J are TRBV10-3 and TRBJ1-2; TCRdb's D call, TRBD1, is unchecked because there is no DNA. Germline V lookup: CDR1 ENHRY, CDR2 SYGVKD. CDR3 length equals 15 residues. This chain's CDR3 is CAISEPGGPYDGYTF.

J is TRBJ2-1 and V is TRBV20-1; TCRdb selects TRBD2, and the lack of DNA leaves this call unchecked. Germline loops: CDR1 DFQATT, CDR2 SNEGSKA (reference sequence). There are 13 residues in the CDR3. CDR3 sequence: CSAPGLSYNEQFF.

The V call is TRBV3-1, the J call TRBJ2-4. Germline V gene data show CDR1 as LGHDT and CDR2 as YNNKEL (reference sequence). There are 15 residues in the CDR3. CDR3 sequence: CASTPGTETQNIQYF.

This sequence joins TRBV7-9 and TRBJ2-3; checking the TCRdb D call of TRBD2 is not possible without DNA. CDR3 length: 15 residues. The germline V gene has CDR1 SEHNR and CDR2 FQNEAQ (reference sequence). CDR3 sequence reads: CASSTSGASTDTQYF.

V gene TRBV5-4 combines with J gene TRBJ2-1; TCRdb reports TRBD2, a call that lacks DNA to check it against. From germline, CDR1 is SGHNT and CDR2 YYREEE (reference sequence). The CDR3 has 15 amino acids. CDR3 loop: CASSFPGLAGNEQFF.

This chain links TRBV5-1 with TRBJ2-7; lacking DNA, the TRBD1 call made by TCRdb goes unchecked. Germline CDR1 and CDR2: SGHRS and YFSETQ. CDR3 length equals 14 residues. CDR3 region: CASSRRGASYEQYF.

This chain joins TRBV5-1 and TRBJ2-7; no DNA is available, so the TRBD2 call from TCRdb remains unchecked. Germline loops: CDR1 SGHRS, CDR2 YFSETQ. The CDR3 sequence is 15 residues long. The CDR3 protein is CASSPTGRASYEQYF.

J is TRBJ2-5 and V is TRBV30; lacking DNA, the TRBD2 call made by TCRdb goes unchecked. The CDR3 spans 16 residues. Germline CDR1 is GTSNPN and CDR2 is SVGIG (reference sequence). Here the CDR3 reads CAWSIRASGSGETQYF.